Listed below are T cell receptor beta chains from one sample, sequenced in a study of T-cell memory formation after mild COVID-19. TCRdb itself ran the 5' RACE reads through MiXCR, one entry per CDR3 protein. This sample has under 300,000 distinct CDR3 sequences, with around a tenth found just once. The sequenced material came from PBMCs or a T cell subset sorted from them (not recorded which). The receptor source for this set is a man between 18 and 35 years old who had mild COVID-19 (a few samples of this study predate the infection). Cell type and time point are not known. Both conserved end residues are part of each CDR3. The D gene is left open where the match is weak. Size is stated for part of the rows, as once, few or many counts, or as a class when the clone is expanded.

TRBV7-9	16	TRBD1	TRBJ1-2	few	TGTGCCAGCAGCCCTTGGACCACAGGGGCGGACTATGGCTACACCTTC	CASSPWTTGADYGYTF
TRBV7-2	14	TRBD2	TRBJ2-1	-	TGTGCCAGCAACCCTAGCGGGGGGGATACTGAGCAGTTCTTC	CASNPSGGDTEQFF
TRBV6-2/TRBV6-3	13	-	TRBJ2-7	few	TGTGCCAGCAGTCGTGCGTATGGTGACGAGCAGTACTTC	CASSRAYGDEQYF
TRBV6-4	16	TRBD1	TRBJ2-3	few	TGTGCCAGCAGTTACGCCGGGGACAGCGGCACAGATACGCAGTATTTT	CASSYAGDSGTDTQYF
TRBV18	14	-	TRBJ1-1	-	TGTGCCAGCTCACCGGCCGTGGGTTACACTGAAGCTTTCTTT	CASSPAVGYTEAFF
TRBV7-6	13	TRBD1	TRBJ1-1	few	TGTGCCAGCAGCTTAGCGACAGGGGCTGAAGCTTTCTTT	CASSLATGAEAFF
TRBV5-1	14	-	TRBJ1-5	-	TGCGCCAGCAGCCCATCAGGGGGCAATCAGCCCCAGCATTTT	CASSPSGGNQPQHF
TRBV24-1	14	-	TRBJ1-2	few	TGTGCCACCAGTGATTATGGCAGAGACTATGGCTACACCTTC	CATSDYGRDYGYTF
TRBV4-3	16	-	TRBJ1-5	many	TGCGCCAGCAGCCAAGATGGAGGGCAGGGTGGGCTGCCCCAGCATTTT	CASSQDGGQGGLPQHF
TRBV7-2	17	-	TRBJ1-4	few	TGTGCCAGCAGCCCCTACCCGGGGGGGGTAGCTAATGAAAAACTGTTTTTT	CASSPYPGGVANEKLFF
TRBV11-2	16	TRBD2	TRBJ2-3	many	TGTGCCAGCAGCCCCCATGACGGGGGGTGGACAGATACGCAGTATTTT	CASSPHDGGWTDTQYF
TRBV18	13	TRBD1	TRBJ2-2	-	TGTGCCAGCTCCGAGGACAGGGACGGGGAGCTGTTTTTT	CASSEDRDGELFF
TRBV7-2	14	-	TRBJ1-5	many	TGTGCCAGCAGCTTAAGGGTTCAGGAACAGCCCCAGCATTTT	CASSLRVQEQPQHF